This T cell receptor beta chain was sequenced in a study of cytomegalovirus exposure and HLA in healthy donors. The CDR3 contains 13 residues. Trimming pared 6 bases from V and 4 bases from J, leaving 12 bases between. Germline-derived CDR1 and CDR2 are SGHDN and FVKESK. A multiplex PCR was run with 60 Vbeta primers and 13 Jbeta primers. The method was immunoSEQ multiplex PCR; TCRdb's version includes in-frame clones alone and lacks a portion of them. The sample has 150,000 to 200,000 clones, approximately 71% seen once; the top ten hold 4.9%. The sequenced material came from PBMCs. The sequence was collected from a male donor in good health and CMV-seronegative. The rearrangement uses TRBV14 and TRBJ1-2; weak D call: TRBD1 (5 bases). The CDR3 reads CASSQDTAYGYTF. The CDR3 DNA is TGTGCCAGCAGTCAGGACACAGCCTATGGCTACACCTTC.